These 20 T cell receptor beta chains originate from one sample sequenced in a study of OX40 agonist ivuxolimab in advanced cancers. Produced via immunoSEQ multiplex PCR; TCRdb's table is partial and in-frame only. The sample has roughly 24,000 clones; around 90% are singletons. This sample comprised CD4+ or CD8+ T cells sorted from blood, obtained in a trial of the OX40 agonist ivuxolimab. Receptor source: an adult with an advanced solid tumor such as melanoma, head and neck, liver or kidney cancer.

The V call is TRBV29-1, the J call TRBJ1-6, with 7 bases that match TRBD1. Germline V lookup: CDR1 SQVTM, CDR2 ANQGSEA. V gave up 5 bases and J gave up 6 bases; unmatched junction bases: 7. This CDR3 has 14 amino acids. The CDR3 nucleotides are TGCAGCGTTCGAACCGGGACAGTTAATTCACCCCTCCACTTT. Its translation is CSVRTGTVNSPLHF.

This chain joins TRBV2 and TRBJ2-5; a possible D gene is TRBD2 (7 bases). Germline assignment: CDR1 SNHLY and CDR2 FYNNEI. This CDR3 has 13 residues. V gave up 8 bases and J gave up 5 bases, with 15 bases separating them. The CDR3 reads CASYRGGLETQYF. In nucleotides, the CDR3 is TGTGCCAGCTATAGGGGGGGCCTGGAGACCCAGTACTTC.

Written as DNA, the CDR3 is TGTGCCAGCAGCGAGGGACAGTATGGCTACACCTTC. Protein sequence: CASSEGQYGYTF. The chain joins TRBV5-5 to TRBJ1-2, with 7 bases that match TRBD1. CDR3 length equals 12 residues. Trimming removed 4 bases from V and 5 bases from J; junction bases left unmatched: 2. The germline V gene encodes CDR1 SGHKS and CDR2 YYEKEE (reference sequence).

This chain connects TRBV20-1 to TRBJ1-1; D not certain. Germline V gene lookup returns CDR1 DFQATT and CDR2 SNEGSKA (reference sequence). The CDR3 runs 10 residues. Trimming shortened V by 0 bases and J by 7 bases, and 3 bases separated the two germline ends. The CDR3 reads CSARDGEAFF. CDR3 in DNA: TGCAGTGCTAGAGACGGTGAAGCTTTCTTT.

The chain uses TRBV5-6 and TRBJ2-7, with 8 bases aligning to TRBD2. With V trimmed by 4 bases and J by 1 base, 4 bases remained unmatched. This CDR3 contains 14 residues. Germline CDR1 is SGHDT and CDR2 is YYEEEE. The CDR3 nucleotides read TGTGCCAGCAGCCGAGGCGGGGGGTCCTACGAGCAGTACTTC. Translated: CASSRGGGSYEQYF. Using reference TRBV5-6 and TRBJ2-7 for the parts outside the CDR3, the full variable domain is DAGVTQSPTHLIKTRGQQVTLRCSPKSGHDTVSWYQQALGQGPQFIFQYYEEEERQRGNFPDRFSGHQFPNYSSELNVNALLLGDSALYLCASSRGGGSYEQYFGPGTRLTVT.

The chain uses TRBV5-5 and TRBJ2-7; perhaps TRBD1 as D (6 bases). The CDR3 is 15 amino acids. Germline values: CDR1 SGHKS, CDR2 YYEKEE (reference sequence). Trimming took 0 bases from V and 1 from J, leaving 11 bases between them. The CDR3 nucleotides are TGTGCCAGCAGCTTGGAAGGACAGAGGTCCTACGAGCAGTACTTC. Its protein is CASSLEGQRSYEQYF.

The chain uses TRBV6-6 and TRBJ1-5; D call uncertain. The CDR3 loop spans 14 amino acids. V lost 0 bases to trimming and J lost 6 bases, with 9 bases between them. Germline V gene sequence: CDR1 MNHNY, CDR2 SVGAGI (reference sequence). CDR3 nucleotide sequence: TGTGCCAGCAGTTACTCCCGGGAGGGTCAGCCCCAGCATTTT. It encodes CASSYSREGQPQHF.

This rearrangement joins TRBV9 to TRBJ2-7, with 7 nucleotides matching TRBD1. This CDR3 comprises 14 residues. CDR1 and CDR2 from the germline V gene are SGDLS and YYNGEE. V lost 3 bases to trimming and J lost 6 bases; unmatched junction nucleotides: 9. Here the CDR3 DNA reads TGTGCCAGCAGCGCTCACGGGACAGAAGGCGAGCAGTACTTC. Translated: CASSAHGTEGEQYF. The whole variable domain, filled in from reference TRBV9 and TRBJ2-7, reads DSGVTQTPKHLITATGQRVTLRCSPRSGDLSVYWYQQSLDQGLQFLIQYYNGEERAKGNILERFSAQQFPDLHSELNLSSLELGDSALYFCASSAHGTEGEQYFGPGTRLTVT.

The chain couples TRBV19 to TRBJ2-7; D might be TRBD1 (6 bases). V shed 3 bases and J shed 5 bases, with 14 bases lying between them. In germline, CDR1 is LNHDA, CDR2 SQIVND (reference sequence). The CDR3 covers 14 residues. The CDR3 DNA reads TGTGCCAGTAGTATTCGGACAGTTAACGACGAGCAGTACTTC. It yields the protein CASSIRTVNDEQYF. The variable domain in full, completed from reference TRBV19 and TRBJ2-7, reads DGGITQSPKYLFRKEGQNVTLSCEQNLNHDAMYWYRQDPGQGLRLIYYSQIVNDFQKGDIAEGYSVSREKKESFPLTVTSAQKNPTAFYLCASSIRTVNDEQYFGPGTRLTVT.

This sequence joins TRBV28 and TRBJ1-5; 8 nucleotides align to TRBD1. V lost 1 base, J lost 4 bases, and 6 bases stayed unmatched. The CDR3 sequence is 16 residues long. CDR1 and CDR2 from the germline V gene are MDHEN and SYDVKM. CDR3 protein: CASSLFTGGGNQPQHF. In DNA form, the CDR3 reads TGTGCCAGCAGTTTATTCACAGGGGGGGGTAATCAGCCCCAGCATTTT.

The chain is built from TRBV7-9 and TRBJ2-5; 9 bases are shared with TRBD1. The V gene's germline CDR1 is SEHNR and CDR2 FQNEAQ (reference sequence). The V and J ends lost 4 bases and 4 bases, in that order; junction bases with no gene match: 7. The CDR3 contains 15 residues. CDR3 nucleotide sequence: TGTGCCAGCAGCTGGGAGACAGGGGGTGGAGAGACCCAGTACTTC. This codes for CASSWETGGGETQYF. Looking up the rest from reference TRBV7-9 and TRBJ2-5 gives the full variable domain: DTGVSQNPRHKITKRGQNVTFRCDPISEHNRLYWYRQTLGQGPEFLTYFQNEAQLEKSRLLSDRFSAERPKGSFSTLEIQRTEQGDSAMYLCASSWETGGGETQYFGPGTRLLVL.

V gene TRBV4-1 combines with J gene TRBJ2-1; 7 nucleotides line up with TRBD2. V lost 3 bases to trimming and J lost 4 bases; unmatched junction nucleotides: 9. This CDR3 has 16 residues. Germline assignment: CDR1 MGHRA and CDR2 YSYEKL. The CDR3: CASSQATSREYNEQFF. In nucleotides, the CDR3 is TGCGCCAGCAGCCAGGCGACTAGCAGGGAGTACAATGAGCAGTTCTTC.

The rearrangement uses TRBV5-5 and TRBJ2-7; 8 bases map to TRBD1. V dropped 4 bases and J dropped 5; count of bases not matched to a gene: 8. Germline loops: CDR1 SGHKS, CDR2 YYEKEE (reference sequence). This CDR3 has 14 residues. The CDR3 coding sequence is TGTGCCAGCAGCGGGACAGGCTGGCTTGACGAGCAGTACTTC. It encodes CASSGTGWLDEQYF.

The chain has TRBV6-5 and TRBJ1-2; D is undetermined. V lost 6 bases and J 2 bases, leaving 10 bases between the germline ends. This CDR3 comprises 13 residues. Per germline, CDR1 MNHEY and CDR2 SVGAGI. CDR3: CASRARVNYGYTF. The CDR3 DNA sequence: TGTGCCAGCAGAGCCAGAGTAAACTATGGCTACACCTTC.

This chain joins TRBV9 and TRBJ2-3; 10 nucleotides line up with TRBD1. Germline V gene lookup returns CDR1 SGDLS and CDR2 YYNGEE. This CDR3 contains 17 residues. V shed 0 bases and J 6 bases; nucleotides not matched to a gene: 10. The DNA of the CDR3 is TGTGCCAGCAGCGTAGGGGTGTCGGGACAGGGGCGGGATACGCAGTATTTT. Translation: CASSVGVSGQGRDTQYF.

This chain joins TRBV15 and TRBJ2-7; D call uncertain. In germline, CDR1 is LNHNV, CDR2 YYDKDF (reference sequence). The CDR3 runs to 16 residues. Trimming cost V 5 bases and J 3 bases, with 20 bases left between them. CDR3 in amino acids: CATSEMQGDLSYEQYF. CDR3 in DNA: TGTGCCACCAGCGAGATGCAAGGAGACTTAAGCTACGAGCAGTACTTC.

CDR3: CAIRTLNTEAFF. DNA for the CDR3: TGTGCCATCAGAACCCTGAACACTGAAGCTTTCTTT. The chain combines TRBV10-3 with TRBJ1-1; D remains ambiguous. V lost 6 bases, J lost 0 bases, and 5 bases lay in between. CDR1 is ENHRY, CDR2 SYGVKD, per germline. This CDR3 is 12 amino acids long.

The V call is TRBV27, the J call TRBJ2-5; no clear D gene. The DNA end is a closer match to TRBJ2-7, so the J assignment may be wrong. The CDR3 loop spans 15 amino acids. The germline CDR1 and CDR2 sequences are MNHEY and SMNVEV (reference sequence). CDR3 protein: CASSLSSIRLLEQYF. For the CDR3, the DNA is TGTGCCAGCAGTTTATCGAGCATTAGACTTCTCGAGCAGTACTTC.

The chain uses TRBV30 and TRBJ1-1; D possibly corresponds to TRBD1 (5 bases). CDR3 length: 10 amino acids. V was trimmed by 5 bases and J by 11 bases, leaving 12 bases between them. Germline CDR1 is GTSNPN and CDR2 is SVGIG (reference sequence). The CDR3: CAWGASTAFF. The CDR3 DNA sequence: TGTGCCTGGGGGGCCTCTACCGCTTTCTTT.

This sequence joins TRBV6-6 and TRBJ1-5; 8 positions agree with TRBD1. The CDR3 extends over 15 amino acids. CDR1 is MNHNY, CDR2 SVGAGI, per germline (reference sequence). Germline trimming cut 6 bases from V and 1 base from J; bases unmatched to any gene: 5. The CDR3 DNA sequence: TGTGCCAGCAGCCCAACAGGGGGAAGCAATCAGCCCCAGCATTTT. Its protein is CASSPTGGSNQPQHF.